This passage covers 29 T cell receptor beta chains from one sample sequenced in a study of Ad26.COV2.S vaccination and SARS-CoV-2 variants. TCRdb keeps only in-frame clones here, not all; method: immunoSEQ multiplex PCR. The profile shows approximately 300,000 clones, around 84% of them singletons. Described treatment: about 20 received Ad26.COV2.S at low or high dose, single or two shots; five or six received placebo; per-sample allocation not given. Day 63 after the first injection of vaccine or placebo was the sampling time. The specimen was peripheral blood, collected in a trial of Ad26.COV2.S vaccine versus placebo. The receptors stem from a person between 18 and 59 years old who received the Ad26.COV2.S COVID-19 vaccine or a placebo.

This clone is a singleton in its sample. The rearrangement uses TRBV9 and TRBJ2-2, with D hard to call. V was shortened by 0 bases and J by 3 bases, with 12 bases between the two germline ends. In germline, CDR1 is SGDLS, CDR2 YYNGEE. CDR3 length: 16 amino acids. The CDR3 protein is CASSVGAPGHTGELFF. The CDR3 DNA is TGTGCCAGCAGCGTAGGAGCTCCCGGCCACACCGGGGAGCTGTTTTTT.

The chain employs TRBV6-2 or TRBV6-3 and TRBJ1-2, with a tentative D call TRBD1 (5 bases). The CDR3 spans 14 residues. CDR1 is MNHEY and CDR2 is SVGEGT in the germline V gene. Trimming removed 2 bases from V and 4 bases from J, with 11 bases in between. The CDR3 nucleotides are TGTGCCAGCAGTTACGGAGGGGACCTCTATGGCTACACCTTC. Its protein is CASSYGGDLYGYTF.

The chain recombines TRBV5-4 with TRBJ2-7; 9 bases match TRBD1. The junction had 7 bases not matched to a gene; V was cut back by 2 bases and J by 1 base. Per germline, CDR1 SGHNT and CDR2 YYREEE (reference sequence). The CDR3 loop spans 16 amino acids. The CDR3 is CASSLEADRGSYEQYF. DNA of the CDR3: TGTGCCAGCAGCTTAGAGGCGGACAGGGGATCCTACGAGCAGTACTTC.

The chain links TRBV5-1 to TRBJ2-3, with 10 bases lining up with TRBD2. Trimming removed 2 bases from V and 6 bases from J; junction bases left unmatched: 6. The CDR3 length is 15 residues. The germline CDR1 and CDR2 sequences are SGHRS and YFSETQ. CDR3 in DNA: TGCGCCAGCAGCTTAAGCGGGGGGGCAGTGGATACGCAGTATTTT. This translates into CASSLSGGAVDTQYF.

The genes are TRBV28 and TRBJ1-6; no reliable D call. Trimming shortened V by 6 bases and J by 6 bases, and 9 bases separated the two germline ends. Per the germline V gene, CDR1 is MDHEN and CDR2 is SYDVKM. The CDR3 sequence is 13 residues long. This CDR3 is CASRKQPNSPLHF. The CDR3 DNA follows: TGTGCCAGCAGGAAACAGCCTAATTCACCCCTCCACTTT.

The chain uses TRBV30 and TRBJ1-2, with no clear D. This CDR3 comprises 13 residues. Trimming took off 4 bases at V and 2 bases at J, with 11 bases between the two ends. Germline assignment: CDR1 GTSNPN and CDR2 SVGIG (reference sequence). The DNA of the CDR3 is TGTGCCTGGAATACGGGAACCAACTATGGCTACACCTTC. Translated: CAWNTGTNYGYTF.

The chain is built from TRBV3-1 (or the pseudogene TRBV3-2) and TRBJ1-6, with TRBD1 matching 9 bases. Germline V gene data show CDR1 as LGHDT and CDR2 as YNNKEL (reference sequence). The CDR3 is 15 residues long. V shed 4 bases and J 5 bases; nucleotides not matched to a gene: 3. For the CDR3, the DNA is TGTGCCAGCAGCCCGAGACAGGGGGATAATTCACCCCTCCACTTT. This sequence encodes CASSPRQGDNSPLHF.

V usage is TRBV6-5 and J usage is TRBJ1-4; no clear D gene. The CDR3 spans 14 residues. Germline CDR1 MNHEY, CDR2 SVGAGI. Trimming removed 5 bases from V and 0 bases from J, with 7 bases in between. Written as DNA, the CDR3 is TGTGCCAGCAGTCGAGTTGCAACTAATGAAAAACTGTTTTTT. Protein product: CASSRVATNEKLFF.

The chain uses TRBV30 and TRBJ1-5; 7 nucleotides line up with TRBD1. Germline CDR1 GTSNPN, CDR2 SVGIG (reference sequence). J was trimmed by 2 bases and V by 2 bases; bases with no gene match: 6. The CDR3 is made up of 15 amino acids. The CDR3 DNA reads as TGTGCCTGGAGTCAGGGGGTGGGAGGCAATCAGCCCCAGCATTTT. This translates into CAWSQGVGGNQPQHF.

This clone was found once. The chain carries TRBV5-1 and TRBJ2-1; D perhaps matches TRBD1 (5 bases). Between the trimmed V and J ends, which lost 7 bases and 4 bases, there was a span of 18 bases. Germline V gene lookup returns CDR1 SGHRS and CDR2 YFSETQ. This CDR3 contains 15 residues. The CDR3 region has the DNA TGCGCCAGCGCCTATCAGGGAACGGGTTACAATGAGCAGTTCTTC. This sequence encodes CASAYQGTGYNEQFF.

This chain connects TRBV5-1 to TRBJ1-1; no clear D gene. This CDR3 spans 12 amino acids. Germline lookup yields CDR1 SGHRS and CDR2 YFSETQ. Trimming cost V 2 bases and J 10 bases, with 12 bases left between them. CDR3 nucleotide sequence: TGCGCCAGCAGCTTCGGAGGGTTAGCAGCTTTCTTT. Its translation: CASSFGGLAAFF.

The chain uses TRBV28 and TRBJ2-2; D is unresolved. Germline V CDR1 and CDR2: MDHEN, SYDVKM. The V and J ends lost 3 bases and 6 bases respectively, with 5 bases between them. The CDR3 covers 12 residues. The CDR3 reads CASSLLSGELFF. DNA for the CDR3: TGTGCCAGCAGTTTGCTGTCCGGGGAGCTGTTTTTT. The whole variable domain, remainder taken from reference TRBV28 and TRBJ2-2, is DVKVTQSSRYLVKRTGEKVFLECVQDMDHENMFWYRQDPGLGLRLIYFSYDVKMKEKGDIPEGYSVSREKKERFSLILESASTNQTSMYLCASSLLSGELFFGEGSRLTVL.

This sequence joins TRBV19 and TRBJ1-1, with D perhaps TRBD1 (6 bases). The CDR3 extends over 15 amino acids. Germline CDR1 LNHDA, CDR2 SQIVND (reference sequence). Trimming took 4 bases from V and 5 from J, leaving 17 bases between them. CDR3 amino acids: CASSTLFRGGTEAFF. CDR3 bases: TGTGCCAGTAGTACCCTTTTCAGGGGTGGGACTGAAGCTTTCTTT.

This clone was observed a handful of times. V gene TRBV18 combines with J gene TRBJ2-6; D ambiguous. Per germline, CDR1 KGHSH and CDR2 LQKENI. This CDR3 spans 16 amino acids. V was trimmed by 7 bases and J by 2 bases, leaving 15 bases between them. The CDR3 spells CASCNPGGPGANVLTF. For the CDR3, the DNA is TGTGCCAGCTGCAACCCGGGTGGGCCTGGGGCCAACGTCCTGACTTTC.

The chain joins TRBV6-6 to TRBJ2-2; 7 bases are shared with TRBD1. The junction had 10 bases not matched to a gene; V was cut back by 2 bases and J by 7 bases. Looked up from germline, CDR1 is MNHNY and CDR2 is SVGAGI (reference sequence). CDR3 length: 16 amino acids. The CDR3: CASSYAGSQGVGELFF. CDR3 bases: TGTGCCAGCAGTTACGCCGGCAGCCAGGGGGTCGGGGAGCTGTTTTTT.

Only a few counts were recorded for this clone. The V gene is TRBV6-1, the J gene TRBJ1-6; no clear D. The CDR3 covers 14 residues. In germline, CDR1 is MNHNS, CDR2 SASEGT. Deletions cut 3 bases from V and 5 bases from J, with 8 bases between. CDR3 protein: CASSELGNNSPLHF. The CDR3 DNA sequence: TGTGCCAGCAGTGAGCTGGGTAATAATTCACCCCTCCACTTT.

CDR3 protein: CASSFGFGTANTDTQYF. The CDR3 DNA follows: TGTGCCAGCAGCTTTGGCTTCGGGACAGCCAACACAGATACGCAGTATTTT. The chain joins TRBV7-6 to TRBJ2-3, with TRBD1 matching over 7 bases. CDR1 SGHVS and CDR2 FNYEAQ come from the germline V gene. J lost 2 bases, V lost 3 bases, and 11 bases had no gene match. This CDR3 has 17 amino acids.

The J gene is TRBJ2-7, the V gene TRBV7-9; 7 bases match TRBD2. Per germline, CDR1 SEHNR and CDR2 FQNEAQ (reference sequence). The CDR3 sequence is 15 residues long. V gave up 1 base and J gave up 4 bases; unmatched junction bases: 7. The CDR3 bases are TGTGCCAGCAGCTTAGGAGGCCTGGGGGGGTACGAGCAGTACTTC. Its translation: CASSLGGLGGYEQYF.

The chain recombines TRBV10-3 with TRBJ2-5; D gene unclear. V was clipped by 5 bases and J by 2 bases, with 9 bases between them. CDR3 length equals 13 residues. Germline V lookup: CDR1 ENHRY, CDR2 SYGVKD. The CDR3 DNA sequence: TGTGCCATCAGTAAGGAGAATCAAGAGACCCAGTACTTC. Protein product: CAISKENQETQYF.

The chain recombines TRBV12-3 or TRBV12-4 with TRBJ1-1; D ambiguous. The CDR3 consists of 12 residues. V lost 5 bases and J 2 bases, leaving 6 bases between the germline ends. The CDR3 is CASSELNTEAFF. The CDR3 DNA is TGTGCCAGCAGTGAGTTAAACACTGAAGCTTTCTTT.

The chain is built from TRBV13 and TRBJ1-1, with D perhaps TRBD1 (5 bases). The germline V gene has CDR1 PRHDT and CDR2 FYEKMQ (reference sequence). Trimming removed 0 bases from V and 6 bases from J, with 11 bases in between. The CDR3 length is 14 residues. The DNA for the CDR3 is TGTGCCAGCAGCTTAGGAGGGCGGGACTCTGAAGCTTTCTTT. This encodes CASSLGGRDSEAFF.

V and J are TRBV13 and TRBJ1-4; tentative D call: TRBD1 (6 bases). V lost 3 bases to trimming and J lost 5 bases, with 13 bases between them. Germline V lookup: CDR1 PRHDT, CDR2 FYEKMQ (reference sequence). This CDR3 contains 15 residues. Written as DNA, the CDR3 is TGTGCCAGCAGCTTGTACAGGGCAGGGAATGAAAAACTGTTTTTT. Translating gives CASSLYRAGNEKLFF.

The rearrangement joins TRBV10-1 to TRBJ2-1; TRBD1 is a possible D gene (6 bases). Germline V gene lookup returns CDR1 WNHNN and CDR2 SYGVQD (reference sequence). V shed 5 bases and J shed 1 base, with 6 bases lying between them. The CDR3 sequence is 13 residues long. The CDR3 loop reads CASSTGSYNEQFF. The CDR3 nucleotides are TGCGCCAGCAGTACAGGGTCCTACAATGAGCAGTTCTTC.

The V and J genes are TRBV7-2 and TRBJ2-3; D gene uncertain. V was pared by 2 bases and J by 4 bases, with 10 bases between. This CDR3 has 14 amino acids. Germline V gene lookup returns CDR1 SGHTA and CDR2 FQGNSA. CDR3 sequence (DNA): TGTGCCAGCAGCTTAATCTGGGTGTCAGATACGCAGTATTTT. Encoded protein: CASSLIWVSDTQYF. Combining the CDR3 with reference TRBV7-2 and TRBJ2-3 gives the whole variable domain GAGVSQSPSNKVTEKGKDVELRCDPISGHTALYWYRQSLGQGLEFLIYFQGNSAPDKSGLPSDRFSAERTGGSVSTLTIQRTQQEDSAVYLCASSLIWVSDTQYFGPGTRLTVL.

This clone was seen just once. The V and J genes are TRBV7-8 and TRBJ2-7; 8 nucleotides agree with TRBD1. CDR1 and CDR2 from the germline V gene are SGHVS and FQNEAQ. CDR3 length: 17 amino acids. After removal of 1 base from V and 3 bases from J, the junction contained 11 bases not matched to a gene. This CDR3 reads CASSLGLGQGGRYEQYF. The CDR3, as DNA: TGTGCCAGCAGCTTAGGCTTAGGACAGGGCGGGCGCTACGAGCAGTACTTC.

This clone came up once. V gene TRBV2 combines with J gene TRBJ1-2; D is unresolved. V gave up 2 bases and J gave up 3 bases, with 10 bases separating them. This CDR3 has 14 amino acids. The germline CDR1 and CDR2 sequences are SNHLY and FYNNEI. The CDR3 DNA sequence: TGTGCCAGCAGTGAAAAGAAGTGGGACTATGGCTACACCTTC. Translating it yields CASSEKKWDYGYTF.

The chain combines TRBV6-4 with TRBJ2-2; D not resolved. Trimming shortened V by 6 bases and J by 0 bases, and 5 bases separated the two germline ends. CDR3 length: 13 residues. Germline V gene data show CDR1 as MRHNA and CDR2 as SNTAGT. CDR3 region: CASRSSNTGELFF. The CDR3 bases are TGTGCCAGCAGAAGCTCGAACACCGGGGAGCTGTTTTTT.

V usage is TRBV7-2 and J usage is TRBJ1-1; no firm D call. V was clipped by 2 bases and J by 4 bases, with 5 bases between them. CDR1 and CDR2 (germline): SGHTA, FQGNSA. The CDR3 runs 12 residues. The CDR3 DNA follows: TGTGCCAGCAGCTTATTCCTCACTGAAGCTTTCTTT. Its translation is CASSLFLTEAFF.

V usage is TRBV5-1 and J usage is TRBJ2-7; D could derive from TRBD1 or TRBD2 (5 bases each). CDR1 is SGHRS and CDR2 is YFSETQ in the germline V gene. The V end was cut by 1 base, the J end by 3 bases, with 17 bases between. The length of the CDR3 is 16 residues. As DNA, the CDR3 is TGCGCCAGCAGCTTGACCGCCCGGGACGCAGACTACGAGCAGTACTTC. It translates to CASSLTARDADYEQYF. Complete variable domain (other parts from reference TRBV5-1 and TRBJ2-7): KAGVTQTPRYLIKTRGQQVTLSCSPISGHRSVSWYQQTPGQGLQFLFEYFSETQRNKGNFPGRFSGRQFSNSRSEMNVSTLELGDSALYLCASSLTARDADYEQYFGPGTRLTVT.